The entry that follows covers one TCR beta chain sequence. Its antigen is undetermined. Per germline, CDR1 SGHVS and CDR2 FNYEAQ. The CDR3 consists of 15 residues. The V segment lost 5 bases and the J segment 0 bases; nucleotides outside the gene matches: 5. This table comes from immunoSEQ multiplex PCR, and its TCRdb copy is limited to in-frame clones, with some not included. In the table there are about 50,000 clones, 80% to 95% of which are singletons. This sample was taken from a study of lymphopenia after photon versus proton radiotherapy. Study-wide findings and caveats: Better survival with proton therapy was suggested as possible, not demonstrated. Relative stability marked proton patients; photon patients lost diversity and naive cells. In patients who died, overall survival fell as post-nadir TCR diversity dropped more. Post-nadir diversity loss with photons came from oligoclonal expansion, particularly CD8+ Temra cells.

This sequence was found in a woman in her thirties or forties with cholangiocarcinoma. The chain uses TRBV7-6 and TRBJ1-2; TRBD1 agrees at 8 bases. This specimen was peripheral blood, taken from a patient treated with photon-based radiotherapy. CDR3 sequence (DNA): TGTGCCAGCAGCAAAGACAGGGGAGCTAACTATGGCTACACCTTC. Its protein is CASSKDRGANYGYTF.